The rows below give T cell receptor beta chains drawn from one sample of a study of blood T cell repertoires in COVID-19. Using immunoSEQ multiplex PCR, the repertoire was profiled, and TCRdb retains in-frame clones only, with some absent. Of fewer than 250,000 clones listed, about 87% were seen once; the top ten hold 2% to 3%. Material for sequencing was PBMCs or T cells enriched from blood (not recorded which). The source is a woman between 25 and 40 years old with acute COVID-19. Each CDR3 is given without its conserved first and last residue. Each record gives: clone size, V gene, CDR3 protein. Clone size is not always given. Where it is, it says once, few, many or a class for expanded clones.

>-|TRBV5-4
ASSLGGTALTNEKLF
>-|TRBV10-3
AISESLAGSQY
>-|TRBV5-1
ASSFYGDSQETQY
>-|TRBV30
AWSGDSEAF
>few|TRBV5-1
ASSTGTVGNTIY
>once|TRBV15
ATSSGTGDYEQY
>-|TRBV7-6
ASSSGGVWEKLF
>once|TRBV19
ASSREDRFLADTQY
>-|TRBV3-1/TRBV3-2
ASSPAGGRANEQF
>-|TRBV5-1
ASSRTGGGDQPQH
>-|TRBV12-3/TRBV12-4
ASSGGVEQF
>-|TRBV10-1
ASSKGDTNEKLF
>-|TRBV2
ASTREGGYEQY
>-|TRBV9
ASSGRDRIARNTIY
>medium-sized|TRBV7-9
ASSLLAGGNTGELF
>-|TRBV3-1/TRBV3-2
ASSQDVSANEKLF